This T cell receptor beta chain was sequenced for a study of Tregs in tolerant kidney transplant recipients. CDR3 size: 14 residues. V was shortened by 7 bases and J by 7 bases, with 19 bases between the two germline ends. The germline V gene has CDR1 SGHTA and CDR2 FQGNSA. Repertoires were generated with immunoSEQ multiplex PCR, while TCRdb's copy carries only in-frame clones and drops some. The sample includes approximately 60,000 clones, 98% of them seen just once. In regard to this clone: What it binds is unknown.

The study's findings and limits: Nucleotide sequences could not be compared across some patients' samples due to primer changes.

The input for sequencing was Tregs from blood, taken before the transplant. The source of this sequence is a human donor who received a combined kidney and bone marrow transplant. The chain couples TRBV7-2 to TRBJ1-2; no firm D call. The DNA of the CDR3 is TGTGCCAGCATGGTAACGGCCCTGAGAGGTGGCTACACCTTC. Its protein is CASMVTALRGGYTF.